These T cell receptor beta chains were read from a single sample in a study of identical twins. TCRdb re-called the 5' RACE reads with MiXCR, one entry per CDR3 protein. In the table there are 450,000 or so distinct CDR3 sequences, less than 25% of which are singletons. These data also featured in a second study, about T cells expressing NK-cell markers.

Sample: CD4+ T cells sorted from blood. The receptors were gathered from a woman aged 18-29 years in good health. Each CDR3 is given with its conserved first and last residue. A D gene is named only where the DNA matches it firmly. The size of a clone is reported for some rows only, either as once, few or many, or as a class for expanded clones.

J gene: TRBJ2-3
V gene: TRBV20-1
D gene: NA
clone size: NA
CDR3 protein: CSARDPTSSSTDTQYF
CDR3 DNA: TGCAGTGCTAGAGATCCCACCTCGAGTAGCACAGATACGCAGTATTTT

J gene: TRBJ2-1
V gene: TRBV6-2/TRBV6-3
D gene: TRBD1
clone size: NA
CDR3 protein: CASRVTGVNEQFF
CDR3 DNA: TGTGCCAGCCGCGTAACAGGGGTGAATGAGCAGTTCTTC

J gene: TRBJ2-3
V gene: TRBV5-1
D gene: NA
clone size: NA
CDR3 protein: CASSQSITDTQYF
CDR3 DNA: TGCGCCAGCAGCCAGTCGATCACAGATACGCAGTATTTT

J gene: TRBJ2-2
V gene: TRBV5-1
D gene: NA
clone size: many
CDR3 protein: CASSLYANTGELFF
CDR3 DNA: TGCGCCAGCAGCTTGTACGCGAACACCGGGGAGCTGTTTTTT

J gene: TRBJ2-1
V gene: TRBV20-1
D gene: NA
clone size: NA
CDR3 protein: CSAGRASSYNEQFF
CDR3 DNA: TGCAGTGCCGGCCGCGCAAGCTCCTACAATGAGCAGTTCTTC

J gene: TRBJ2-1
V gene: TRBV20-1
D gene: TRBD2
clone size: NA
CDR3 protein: CSVESGVDEQFF
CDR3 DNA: TGCAGTGTCGAGAGCGGGGTGGATGAGCAGTTCTTC

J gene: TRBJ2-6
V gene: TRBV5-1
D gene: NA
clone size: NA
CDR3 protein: CASSPGGGSGANVLTF
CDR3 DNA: TGCGCCAGCAGCCCGGGGGGCGGCTCTGGGGCCAACGTCCTGACTTTC

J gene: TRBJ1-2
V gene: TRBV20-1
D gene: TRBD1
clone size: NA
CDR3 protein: CSAAHLTGDGYTF
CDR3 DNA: TGCAGTGCTGCCCATTTGACAGGGGATGGCTACACCTTC

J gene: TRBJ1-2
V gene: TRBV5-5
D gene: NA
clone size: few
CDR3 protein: CASSSLKDGYTF
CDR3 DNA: TGTGCCAGCAGCTCGCTAAAAGATGGCTACACCTTC

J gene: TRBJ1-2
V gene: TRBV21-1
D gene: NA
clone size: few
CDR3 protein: CASSCRTGGYGYTF
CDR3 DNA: TGTGCCAGCAGCTGTCGGACAGGGGGCTATGGCTACACCTTC

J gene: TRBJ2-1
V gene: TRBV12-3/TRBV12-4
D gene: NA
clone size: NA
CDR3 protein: CASSLYGGEQFF
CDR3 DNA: TGTGCCAGCAGTTTATATGGGGGTGAGCAGTTCTTC